This T cell receptor (beta chain) was observed in a study of T-cell reconstitution after alpha-beta-depleted transplantation in children (dated by TCRdb to the mid-2010s). Some background on the complete study: Using TCR repertoire profiling, the study followed T-cell immune reconstitution in a quantitative way in children after TCRalphabeta/CD19-depleted allogeneic hematopoietic cell transplantation.

Per the publication, the treatment or condition label means: allogeneic hematopoietic cell transplantation with graft depleted of TCRalphabeta T cells and CD19 B cells. The children who served as transplant recipients had been given grafts of TCRalphabeta/CD19-depleted allogeneic hematopoietic cells. The library was produced with PCR. Sequencing took place on an Illumina HiSeq 2500. Molecular barcoding was employed in the preparation of TCR libraries, with unique molecular identifiers being used to normalize TCRbeta repertoire quantification. TCRdb handled the public reads itself, with Q25 trimming in fastp and clone calling in MiXCR, and kept productive beta chains. Duplicate CDR3 protein sequences are folded into a single record with the most common DNA and genes. The sample yields around 600,000 distinct CDR3 sequences; 23% were counted once. The top ten clones comprise 14% of the sample. This clonotype was seen repeatedly, ten times or more. What antigen it recognizes has not been identified. No much larger clone exists at a distance of one base, and base qualities are not known.

Overall results and qualifications from the work: The apparently early alphabetaT-cell count recovery about two months after transplant was reportedly dependent on only several hundred rapidly expanded clones derived from non-depleted graft cells. The frequencies of hyperexpanded clones fell over the following months, and after one year, T-cell counts and TCRbeta diversity were mostly attributed to newly produced T cells. In some patients, the high TCRbeta diversity seen at day 60 was put down to recipient T cells and intrathymic progenitors that had survived conditioning.

V lost 4 bases and J lost 8 bases; the stretch between them is 17 bases long. The CDR3, from cysteine to phenylalanine, totals 14 residues. Just the 42-base CDR3 DNA is kept, in frame starting at base 1. Taken from the germline V gene (reference sequence), the CDR1 and CDR2 loops are SEHNR and FQNEAQ. Recombination linked TRBV7-9 to TRBJ1-2, with no confidently assigned D gene. The sequence was obtained from a boy under three years old who had a stem cell transplant for acute myeloid leukemia, so the T cells may come from the graft donor. The sequenced sample was PBMCs, mostly from graft donor cells, obtained 360 days after TCRalphabeta/CD19-depleted stem cell transplant. The CDR3 protein: CASSSATASSGYTF. The sequenced DNA: TGTGCCAGCAGCTCCGCCACAGCCTCCAGCGGCTACACCTTC. Extended through the reference TRBV7-9 and TRBJ1-2 proteins, this CDR3 yields the full variable domain: DTGVSQNPRHKITKRGQNVTFRCDPISEHNRLYWYRQTLGQGPEFLTYFQNEAQLEKSRLLSDRFSAERPKGSFSTLEIQRTEQGDSAMYLCASSSATASSGYTFGSGTRLTVV.